The 20 T cell receptor beta chains below were found in one sample sequenced in a study of human T cells and chemical hapten exposure. Sample time point: patch test 2, 6 weeks after DPC sensitization. Treatment indicated: therapeutic diphenylcyclopropenone sensitization with weekly scalp DPC. MiXCR, run by TCRdb on the RACE reads, gives a single entry per CDR3 protein. Altogether some 45,000 distinct CDR3 sequences are present, about 8.9% being singletons, with the ten largest covering about 15%. Material: whole blood, obtained in connection with sensitization to the hapten diphenylcyclopropenone (DPC). The receptors derive from a middle-aged woman with alopecia areata. Some clones in this sample may be carry-over from other donors' samples.

This clonotype was seen a handful of times. The chain uses TRBV6-5 and TRBJ2-7; 7 nucleotides agree with TRBD1. Germline V gene data show CDR1 as MNHEY and CDR2 as SVGAGI. This CDR3 is built from 15 residues. With 6 bases clipped from V and 7 bases from J, the junction kept 15 bases outside the gene matches. For the CDR3, the DNA is TGTGCCAGCAGCGCTCGAGCAGGGGGTACGGGTGAGCAGTACTTC. It yields the protein CASSARAGGTGEQYF.

This clonotype was detected only a few times. V usage is TRBV27 and J usage is TRBJ1-6, with D hard to call. V lost 6 bases to trimming and J lost 9 bases, with 27 bases between them. Germline CDR1 is MNHEY and CDR2 is SMNVEV (reference sequence). The CDR3 is 18 residues long. The CDR3 bases are TGTGCCAGCAGCTTGTACTTTCGGAGTGATGGTCGCGGTTCACCCCTCCACTTT. This codes for CASSLYFRSDGRGSPLHF.

The chain carries TRBV13 and TRBJ1-3; D is unresolved. The germline V gene encodes CDR1 PRHDT and CDR2 FYEKMQ (reference sequence). V was clipped by 5 bases and J by 5 bases, with 16 bases between them. The CDR3 contains 15 residues. CDR3 DNA sequence: TGTGCCAGCAGCATCGGGCCTGCTAGTAGAAACACCATATATTTT. Amino acids: CASSIGPASRNTIYF.

This clonotype was recorded many times. This chain connects TRBV5-1 to TRBJ1-4, with unresolved D. The germline V and J ends were trimmed by 4 bases and 2 bases, with 9 bases remaining between them. The CDR3 is 14 residues long. Germline CDR1 and CDR2: SGHRS and YFSETQ. The CDR3 loop reads CASSQQSTNEKLFF. The CDR3 DNA reads TGCGCCAGCAGCCAACAGAGCACTAATGAAAAACTGTTTTTT. Looking up the rest from reference TRBV5-1 and TRBJ1-4 gives the full variable domain: KAGVTQTPRYLIKTRGQQVTLSCSPISGHRSVSWYQQTPGQGLQFLFEYFSETQRNKGNFPGRFSGRQFSNSRSEMNVSTLELGDSALYLCASSQQSTNEKLFFGSGTQLSVL.

This chain links TRBV10-3 with TRBJ1-3, with D unresolved. V lost 5 bases and J 0 bases, leaving 11 bases between the germline ends. Germline loops: CDR1 ENHRY, CDR2 SYGVKD. The CDR3 is made up of 15 amino acids. CDR3 loop: CAISPFGSSGNTIYF. In nucleotides, the CDR3 is TGTGCCATCAGTCCTTTCGGCAGCTCTGGAAACACCATATATTTT.

In this sample, this clonotype turned up many times. The CDR3 region has the DNA TGTGCCAGCAGTGGACGTACAACTTCTTACAATGAGCAGTTCTTC. This codes for CASSGRTTSYNEQFF. The gene calls are TRBV6-5 and TRBJ2-1; D is unresolved. Per germline, CDR1 MNHEY and CDR2 SVGAGI. This CDR3 is built from 15 residues. Trimming took off 5 bases at V and 4 bases at J, with 15 bases between the two ends.

This clonotype occurred many times. This sequence joins TRBV18 and TRBJ1-3, with no clear D. This CDR3 is 15 amino acids long. V was shortened by 3 bases and J by 4 bases, with 13 bases between the two germline ends. CDR1 is KGHSH, CDR2 LQKENI, per germline. The CDR3 spells CASSPQEMSGNTIYF. DNA of the CDR3: TGTGCCAGCTCACCCCAGGAAATGAGCGGAAACACCATATATTTT. Combining the CDR3 with reference TRBV18 and TRBJ1-3 gives the whole variable domain NAGVMQNPRHLVRRRGQEARLRCSPMKGHSHVYWYRQLPEEGLKFMVYLQKENIIDESGMPKERFSAEFPKEGPSILRIQQVVRGDSAAYFCASSPQEMSGNTIYFGEGSWLTVV.

The V gene is TRBV29-1, the J gene TRBJ1-2; D is uncertain. V lost 3 bases and J lost 0, with 8 bases in between. The germline gives CDR1 SQVTM, CDR2 ANQGSEA. The CDR3 loop spans 13 amino acids. CDR3 loop: CSVDEPANYGYTF. The CDR3 nucleotides are TGCAGCGTTGACGAGCCAGCTAACTATGGCTACACCTTC.

This clonotype was seen repeatedly, ten times or more. V is TRBV12-3 or TRBV12-4 and J is TRBJ1-1, with D unclear. The CDR3 totals 15 residues. Trimming left V 5 bases short and J 8 bases short, with 21 bases between. CDR3 region: CASSTWTDLLAEAFF. DNA for the CDR3: TGTGCCAGCAGTACCTGGACGGATCTTCTGGCCGAAGCTTTCTTT.

This clonotype was seen a handful of times. CDR3 protein: CASRGLAGEDEQFF. Here the CDR3 DNA reads TGTGCCAGCAGGGGACTAGCGGGGGAGGATGAGCAGTTCTTC. V and J are TRBV6-6 and TRBJ2-1, with TRBD2 matching over 14 bases. V trimming: 6 bases; J trimming: 8 bases; junction bases outside the gene matches: 3. This CDR3 spans 14 amino acids. Germline assignment: CDR1 MNHNY and CDR2 SVGAGI (reference sequence).

This clonotype was seen repeatedly, ten times or more. The chain uses TRBV10-3 and TRBJ1-5, with 10 bases lining up with TRBD1. With 8 bases clipped from V and 5 bases from J, the junction kept 12 bases outside the gene matches. Germline CDR1 and CDR2: ENHRY and SYGVKD. The CDR3 has 16 residues. CDR3 amino acids: CAIADHGQGGHQPQHF. The CDR3 nucleotides are TGTGCCATCGCAGACCACGGACAGGGGGGTCATCAGCCCCAGCATTTT.

This clonotype was seen at least ten times. The chain carries TRBV6-5 and TRBJ2-7; D might be TRBD2 (5 bases). The CDR3 has 14 amino acids. The V and J ends lost 7 bases and 4 bases respectively, with 17 bases between them. Germline CDR1 reads MNHEY; CDR2 reads SVGAGI. The CDR3 bases are TGTGCCAGCATGTCCCTTGGCGAGGGTTACGAGCAGTACTTC. Encoded protein: CASMSLGEGYEQYF.

This clonotype was recorded a few times. The chain carries TRBV5-1 and TRBJ2-3; D remains unclear. The CDR3 length is 12 residues. V lost 5 bases, J lost 5 bases, and 9 bases lay in between. Germline assignment: CDR1 SGHRS and CDR2 YFSETQ. CDR3 sequence reads: CASRSGVDTQYF. As DNA, the CDR3 is TGCGCCAGCAGGTCTGGGGTAGATACGCAGTATTTT.

This clonotype showed up just a few times. The chain has TRBV30 and TRBJ1-3, with 7 positions matching TRBD1. CDR1 and CDR2 (germline): GTSNPN, SVGIG (reference sequence). Trimming at V came to 5 bases and at J to 2 bases, leaving 3 bases not matched to a gene. CDR3 length: 13 residues. The CDR3 bases are TGTGCCTGGGGAGGACAGGCTGGAAACACCATATATTTT. Its translation: CAWGGQAGNTIYF.

This clonotype was seen many times. The V and J genes are TRBV19 and TRBJ2-2; 7 nucleotides match TRBD1. Germline loops: CDR1 LNHDA, CDR2 SQIVND (reference sequence). With 7 bases clipped from V and 5 bases from J, the junction kept 10 bases outside the gene matches. The CDR3 covers 15 residues. As DNA, the CDR3 is TGTGCCAGTACCAAAGGGGGCGGTGGGACCGGGGAGCTGTTTTTT. Protein: CASTKGGGGTGELFF.

V and J are TRBV7-9 and TRBJ2-3, with a weak D call TRBD2 (5 bases). CDR1 and CDR2 from the germline V gene are SEHNR and FQNEAQ (reference sequence). CDR3 length equals 16 residues. The V gene lost 5 bases and the J gene lost 2 bases, with 17 bases spanning the gap. The DNA for the CDR3 is TGTGCCAGCAGCCCCCTAGCCGTCCCTTCCACAGATACGCAGTATTTT. Its translation: CASSPLAVPSTDTQYF.

This clonotype was recorded at least ten times. V gene TRBV29-1 combines with J gene TRBJ2-2; no definite D call. Germline assignment: CDR1 SQVTM and CDR2 ANQGSEA. The germline V and J ends were trimmed by 4 bases and 0 bases, with 9 bases remaining between them. The CDR3 totals 14 residues. The DNA of the CDR3 is TGCAGCGTTGGCGGTCGACCGAACACCGGGGAGCTGTTTTTT. Translating it yields CSVGGRPNTGELFF.

This clonotype was recorded many times. This chain connects TRBV7-2 to TRBJ2-4; 10 bases are a match to TRBD2. CDR3 length equals 15 residues. The germline gives CDR1 SGHTA, CDR2 FQGNSA. V shed 5 bases, J shed 5 bases, and the junction held 6 bases outside the gene matches. The CDR3 DNA sequence: TGTGCCAGCAGCCTGCACCTAGCGGGGGAAAACATTCAGTACTTC. Protein sequence: CASSLHLAGENIQYF. The variable domain in full, with the rest retrieved from reference TRBV7-2 and TRBJ2-4, is GAGVSQSPSNKVTEKGKDVELRCDPISGHTALYWYRQSLGQGLEFLIYFQGNSAPDKSGLPSDRFSAERTGGSVSTLTIQRTQQEDSAVYLCASSLHLAGENIQYFGAGTRLSVL.

Ten or more counts support this clonotype. This chain links TRBV10-3 with TRBJ1-4; the match to TRBD1 covers 8 bases. Germline trimming cut 3 bases from V and 0 bases from J; bases unmatched to any gene: 15. Looked up from germline, CDR1 is ENHRY and CDR2 is SYGVKD. The CDR3 spans 20 residues. The chain's CDR3 is CAISDRGAGGGSATNEKLFF. CDR3 in DNA: TGTGCCATCAGTGACCGGGGGGCAGGGGGCGGATCCGCAACTAATGAAAAACTGTTTTTT.

This clonotype occurred many times. CDR3 DNA: TGCAGTGCTAGAGCGGTCAAGGGGCCGGGCACAGATACGCAGTATTTT. This gives the protein CSARAVKGPGTDTQYF. This chain connects TRBV20-1 to TRBJ2-3; a weak D match, TRBD1 (5 bases). This CDR3 region has 16 residues. Germline CDR1 DFQATT, CDR2 SNEGSKA (reference sequence). V was clipped by 1 base and J by 1 base, with 15 bases between them.